The 12 T cell receptor beta chains in this list originate from one sample, sequenced in a study of identical twins. TCRdb fed the 5' RACE reads into MiXCR, producing one record per CDR3 protein. The table lists about 530,000 distinct CDR3 sequences, nearly 15% of them singletons. The sample was also reused in another study, on yellow fever vaccine responses in identical twins.

Sequencing was performed on CD4+ T cells sorted from blood. Every receptor here comes from a woman under 30 in good health.

Only a few counts were recorded for this clonotype. This chain joins TRBV10-3 and TRBJ2-1; 10 positions agree with TRBD2. This CDR3 spans 17 amino acids. Trimming at V came to 10 bases and at J to 7 bases, leaving 19 bases not matched to a gene. CDR1 is ENHRY and CDR2 is SYGVKD in the germline V gene. The CDR3 protein is CATLGRASGRVQNEQFF. DNA for the CDR3: TGTGCCACCCTTGGTAGGGCTAGCGGGAGAGTCCAGAATGAGCAGTTCTTC.

The chain combines TRBV18 with TRBJ2-7, with a weak D call TRBD1 (5 bases). Germline CDR1 is KGHSH and CDR2 is LQKENI. CDR3 length: 18 amino acids. Trimming left V 3 bases short and J 0 bases short, with 21 bases between. CDR3 coding DNA: TGTGCCAGCTCACCGGCAGGGCCCGAAAGAATAAGCTCCTACGAGCAGTACTTC. The encoded protein is CASSPAGPERISSYEQYF.

The table lists this clonotype with a few counts. This sequence joins TRBV3-1 and TRBJ1-1; TRBD1 aligns across 11 bases. The germline CDR1 and CDR2 sequences are LGHDT and YNNKEL (reference sequence). The CDR3 totals 16 residues. Unmatched junction bases numbered 6, after V lost 5 bases and J lost 1 base. CDR3 DNA: TGTGCCAGCAGCGCTCGGACAGGGGGCGGGAACACTGAAGCTTTCTTT. Its protein is CASSARTGGGNTEAFF.

The J gene is TRBJ2-2, the V gene TRBV20-1, with D unclear. V was clipped by 0 bases and J by 8 bases, with 10 bases between them. Per the germline V gene, CDR1 is DFQATT and CDR2 is SNEGSKA (reference sequence). CDR3 size: 13 residues. The chain's CDR3 is CSARDSWAGELFF. CDR3 in DNA: TGCAGTGCTAGAGATTCCTGGGCTGGGGAGCTGTTTTTT.

J is TRBJ1-2 and V is TRBV4-1; TRBD1 aligns across 8 bases. V dropped 3 bases and J dropped 5; count of bases not matched to a gene: 11. The V gene's germline CDR1 is MGHRA and CDR2 YSYEKL. The CDR3 totals 16 residues. CDR3 region: CASSHPARQGSYGYTF. The CDR3, as DNA: TGCGCCAGCAGCCACCCGGCGAGACAGGGGTCATATGGCTACACCTTC.

CDR3 in DNA: TGTGCCACCAGCACCCAAGGTGGCGGGAGGAGCACAGATACGCAGTATTTT. It encodes CATSTQGGGRSTDTQYF. The chain couples TRBV15 to TRBJ2-3; the match to TRBD2 covers 8 bases. This CDR3 is built from 17 residues. V shed 4 bases and J 0 bases; nucleotides not matched to a gene: 9. Germline CDR1 is LNHNV and CDR2 is YYDKDF (reference sequence). The variable domain in full, with the rest retrieved from reference TRBV15 and TRBJ2-3, is DAMVIQNPRYQVTQFGKPVTLSCSQTLNHNVMYWYQQKSSQAPKLLFHYYDKDFNNEADTPDNFQSRRPNTSFCFLDIRSPGLGDTAMYLCATSTQGGGRSTDTQYFGPGTRLTVL.

V is TRBV2 and J is TRBJ2-1; 13 bases align to TRBD2. Germline V CDR1 and CDR2: SNHLY, FYNNEI. This CDR3 is built from 14 residues. The V and J ends lost 10 bases and 5 bases, in that order; junction bases with no gene match: 5. In nucleotides, the CDR3 is TGTGCCACCCGGGGACTAGCGGGGAACAATGAGCAGTTCTTC. This gives the protein CATRGLAGNNEQFF.

This clonotype was seen only a few times. V gene TRBV24-1 combines with J gene TRBJ2-7; 9 nucleotides agree with TRBD1. CDR3 length: 16 amino acids. The trim removed 3 bases at V and 6 bases at J, leaving 11 bases unmatched. In germline, CDR1 is KGHDR, CDR2 SFDVKD. CDR3 in DNA: TGTGCCACCAGTGATCGGGACCCCCGGACAGGGGTCGAGCAGTACTTC. As protein: CATSDRDPRTGVEQYF.

The chain uses TRBV12-3 or TRBV12-4 and TRBJ2-2, with D perhaps given as TRBD1 or TRBD2 (5 bases each). The CDR3 extends over 17 amino acids. The germline V and J ends were trimmed by 5 bases and 0 bases, with 16 bases remaining between them. The CDR3 spells CASSHRLEGSNTGELFF. For the CDR3, the DNA is TGTGCCAGCAGTCACAGGCTCGAGGGGTCGAACACCGGGGAGCTGTTTTTT.

This clonotype appeared many times. The gene calls are TRBV5-1 and TRBJ2-3, with 8 bases aligning to TRBD1. CDR3 length: 15 amino acids. Trimming took 4 bases from V and 0 from J; bases not matched to a gene: 4. Per germline, CDR1 SGHRS and CDR2 YFSETQ. DNA for the CDR3: TGCGCCAGCAGCCTCGGACAGGGTAGCACAGATACGCAGTATTTT. Translated, it gives CASSLGQGSTDTQYF.

In this sample, this clonotype turned up many times. The gene calls are TRBV3-1 and TRBJ1-6; possible D gene TRBD1, 6 bases. Germline V gene lookup returns CDR1 LGHDT and CDR2 YNNKEL (reference sequence). This CDR3 spans 13 amino acids. Trimming cost V 1 base and J 8 bases, with 6 bases left between them. The CDR3 DNA reads TGTGCCAGCAGCCAAGGGACAGATTCACCCCTCCACTTT. Translated: CASSQGTDSPLHF.

In its sample, this clonotype was seen a few times. V usage is TRBV7-3 and J usage is TRBJ2-1; D is possibly TRBD1 (7 bases). Germline lookup yields CDR1 SGHTA and CDR2 FQGTGA. V gave up 3 bases and J gave up 6 bases, with 12 bases separating them. The CDR3 sequence is 14 residues long. CDR3 region: CASSFDREANEQFF. DNA for the CDR3: TGTGCCAGCAGCTTCGACAGGGAGGCCAATGAGCAGTTCTTC.